This passage covers 17 T cell receptor beta chains from one sample sequenced in a study of cytomegalovirus exposure and HLA in healthy donors. 60 Vbeta and 13 Jbeta primers were used in PCR. Libraries were prepared by immunoSEQ multiplex PCR; TCRdb keeps only in-frame clonotypes and omits some of them. The table records roughly 140,000 clones, 78% of them present only once. The sequenced sample was PBMCs. The origin of the receptors is a female donor in good health and CMV-seronegative.

This clone showed up just a few times. The chain employs TRBV30 and TRBJ1-5; TRBD1 matches 7 bases. CDR3 size: 13 residues. Trimming took 4 bases from V and 4 from J; bases not matched to a gene: 4. CDR1 and CDR2 (germline): GTSNPN, SVGIG (reference sequence). The CDR3 bases are TGTGCCTGGAAAGAGGGGGCTAATCAGCCCCAGCATTTT. This gives the protein CAWKEGANQPQHF.

This chain uses TRBV6-5 with TRBJ2-7; 7 nucleotides match TRBD2. J gave up 0 bases and V 0 bases, and 2 bases lay outside the gene matches. CDR3 length: 15 amino acids. In germline, CDR1 is MNHEY, CDR2 SVGAGI. DNA for the CDR3: TGTGCCAGCAGTTACTCAAGCGGGGACTCCTACGAGCAGTACTTC. This encodes CASSYSSGDSYEQYF.

This clone was observed a handful of times. This chain joins TRBV4-3 and TRBJ1-1, with D possibly TRBD1 on 6 matching bases. Trimming removed 5 bases at V and 7 bases at J, with 14 bases between. CDR1 LGHNA and CDR2 YSLEER come from the germline V gene. This CDR3 contains 13 residues. CDR3 nucleotides: TGCGCCAGCAGCGCCCTACAGGGTAATGAAGCTTTCTTT. It translates to CASSALQGNEAFF.

J is TRBJ2-3 and V is TRBV6-1; 8 nucleotides match TRBD2. The ends lost 5 bases at V and 2 bases at J; junction bases unmatched: 3. Germline lookup yields CDR1 MNHNS and CDR2 SASEGT. The length of the CDR3 is 14 residues. The CDR3 DNA is TGTGCCAGCAGTCGGACTAGCTACACAGATACGCAGTATTTT. This codes for CASSRTSYTDTQYF.

The chain has TRBV19 and TRBJ2-7; perhaps TRBD2 as D (6 bases). This CDR3 comprises 16 residues. The germline V gene has CDR1 LNHDA and CDR2 SQIVND (reference sequence). V lost 3 bases and J lost 3, with 18 bases in between. Written as DNA, the CDR3 is TGTGCCAGTAGTATCGGGGGATCGGTCCGGGGCTACGAGCAGTACTTC. It codes for CASSIGGSVRGYEQYF.

This rearrangement joins TRBV5-1 to TRBJ2-7; TRBD1 is a possible D gene (6 bases). Germline V lookup: CDR1 SGHRS, CDR2 YFSETQ. The CDR3 has 17 residues. The ends were cut back, 2 bases at V and 2 bases at J, with 20 bases in the middle. The CDR3 protein is CASSFERVPRGTYEQYF. The CDR3 bases are TGCGCCAGCAGCTTTGAACGAGTTCCCAGGGGTACCTACGAGCAGTACTTC.

The rearrangement links TRBV5-8 to TRBJ1-5; D might be TRBD1 (5 bases). This CDR3 is 19 amino acids long. V lost 4 bases, J lost 0 bases, and 23 bases lay in between. Looked up from germline, CDR1 is SGHTS and CDR2 is YDEGEE. CDR3 in amino acids: CASSPRIGAGFLSNQPQHF. DNA for the CDR3: TGTGCCAGCAGCCCGCGCATTGGGGCAGGGTTCCTTAGCAATCAGCCCCAGCATTTT.

The chain carries TRBV7-2 and TRBJ2-1, with 7 bases fitting TRBD2. The J segment lost 6 bases and the V segment lost 2 bases, leaving 7 bases of the junction unmatched. Germline V lookup: CDR1 SGHTA, CDR2 FQGNSA. CDR3 length equals 15 residues. The CDR3 reads CASSLFELASNEQFF. CDR3 nucleotides: TGTGCCAGCAGCTTATTTGAACTAGCGAGCAATGAGCAGTTCTTC.

The chain combines TRBV27 with TRBJ2-7, with no clear D. The CDR3 totals 16 residues. Trimming stripped 5 bases from V and 3 bases from J, with 20 bases between. Per germline, CDR1 MNHEY and CDR2 SMNVEV (reference sequence). The CDR3 region is CASSPGFGLNIYEQYF. CDR3 coding DNA: TGTGCCAGCAGTCCTGGGTTCGGGTTAAACATCTACGAGCAGTACTTC.

The V call is TRBV4-2, the J call TRBJ2-7; D is unclear. Germline V gene sequence: CDR1 LGHNA, CDR2 YNFKEQ. Deletions cut 0 bases from V and 5 bases from J, with 8 bases between. The CDR3 loop spans 13 amino acids. The CDR3 nucleotides are TGTGCCAGCAGCCAAGAAATTCGGGACGAGCAGTACTTC. Translating gives CASSQEIRDEQYF.

The chain is built from TRBV19 and TRBJ2-1; a possible D gene is TRBD2 (5 bases). This CDR3 contains 14 residues. With 7 bases removed from V and 6 bases from J, the gap between germline ends came to 16 bases. Per the germline V gene, CDR1 is LNHDA and CDR2 is SQIVND (reference sequence). The DNA for the CDR3 is TGTGCCAGTAACACAATTGGGGAGTTCAATGAGCAGTTCTTC. It codes for CASNTIGEFNEQFF. Variable domain in full (rest from reference TRBV19 and TRBJ2-1): DGGITQSPKYLFRKEGQNVTLSCEQNLNHDAMYWYRQDPGQGLRLIYYSQIVNDFQKGDIAEGYSVSREKKESFPLTVTSAQKNPTAFYLCASNTIGEFNEQFFGPGTRLTVL.

V gene TRBV7-9 combines with J gene TRBJ1-4; D gene uncertain. Germline-derived CDR1 and CDR2 are SEHNR and FQNEAQ (reference sequence). The CDR3 is 13 amino acids. V was cut by 3 bases and J by 6 bases, with 8 bases left in between. CDR3 bases: TGTGCCAGCAGCTTCAGGAATGATGAAAAACTGTTTTTT. It specifies CASSFRNDEKLFF.

V is TRBV5-1 and J is TRBJ1-2; TRBD1 matches at 9 bases. The germline V gene encodes CDR1 SGHRS and CDR2 YFSETQ. J was trimmed by 1 base and V by 4 bases; bases with no gene match: 11. CDR3 length equals 17 residues. In DNA, the CDR3 is TGCGCCAGCAGCCAAGAAACCGGGACAGGGAATAACTATGGCTACACCTTC. Protein: CASSQETGTGNNYGYTF.

This clone has only one observation. The chain couples TRBV2 to TRBJ1-5; tentatively, D is TRBD1 (5 bases). Germline V lookup: CDR1 SNHLY, CDR2 FYNNEI. V was shortened by 6 bases and J by 0 bases, with 21 bases between the two germline ends. CDR3 length equals 18 residues. This CDR3 is CASSSRTGAGYSNQPQHF. In DNA, the CDR3 is TGTGCCAGCAGCTCGAGAACAGGAGCTGGTTATAGCAATCAGCCCCAGCATTTT.

DNA of the CDR3: TGTGCCAGCAGTGACTCGACTAGCGGGAGGAATGAGCAGTTCTTC. This encodes CASSDSTSGRNEQFF. The V and J genes are TRBV6-4 and TRBJ2-1, with TRBD2 matching 13 bases. Germline lookup yields CDR1 MRHNA and CDR2 SNTAGT. CDR3 length: 15 amino acids. J lost 7 bases, V lost 0 bases, and 0 bases had no gene match.

V gene TRBV7-9 combines with J gene TRBJ2-4; possible D gene TRBD2, 6 bases. The germline V and J ends were trimmed by 4 bases and 5 bases, with 18 bases remaining between them. CDR3 size: 16 residues. The germline gives CDR1 SEHNR, CDR2 FQNEAQ (reference sequence). The CDR3 region is CASSSQAGTHQNIQYF. CDR3 in DNA: TGTGCCAGCAGCTCACAGGCGGGGACCCACCAAAACATTCAGTACTTC.

The chain has TRBV28 and TRBJ1-5; TRBD1 aligns across 10 bases. This CDR3 contains 16 residues. J lost 6 bases, V lost 5 bases, and 10 bases had no gene match. Germline assignment: CDR1 MDHEN and CDR2 SYDVKM. The chain's CDR3 is CASSPSDRGPGQPQHF. CDR3 nucleotide sequence: TGTGCCAGCAGTCCCTCAGACAGGGGGCCCGGTCAGCCCCAGCATTTT.